This T cell receptor (beta chain) was profiled in a study of cytomegalovirus exposure and HLA in healthy donors. V lost 3 bases to trimming and J lost 7 bases; unmatched junction nucleotides: 9. CDR1 SGHRS and CDR2 YFSETQ come from the germline V gene. This CDR3 has 16 residues. General study results and limits: What a later analysis showed was that several of the most significant clusters appeared linked to common viral pathogens. It was confirmed in vitro that three of the CMV-associated chains were specific for CMV antigens. Later on, an analysis showed TCR association rates differing by HLA locus, with DRB1 the most and HLA-C the fewest. According to reports, the classifier identified cytomegalovirus status with high specificity and sensitivity.

A note on this clone: What it recognizes is unknown.

The PCR contained 60 Vbeta and 13 Jbeta primers. Clones were sequenced by immunoSEQ multiplex PCR, and TCRdb holds only the in-frame ones, with some missing. The sample table sets out 100,000 to 150,000 clones. The sequence was obtained from a middle-aged man in good health and CMV-seronegative. Input material: PBMCs. The chain recombines TRBV5-1 with TRBJ2-1, with 11 bases aligning to TRBD2. Here the CDR3 DNA reads TGCGCCAGCAGCTCGGGGGGTCTAGCGGGGGGAAATGAGCAGTTCTTC. Protein: CASSSGGLAGGNEQFF.